Below, 6 T cell receptor beta chains from the same sample are listed, as sequenced in a study of regulatory T cells in long-lasting Graves disease (dated by TCRdb to about 2021). The library was produced with multiplex PCR. TCRdb names Illumina HiSeq 4000 as the instrument used. To build TCR beta libraries, CDR3 regions were amplified by Arm-PCR using iRepertoire HTBI primers. Clones were called with MiXCR by TCRdb after fastp trimmed the public reads at Q25, and only in-frame beta chains were retained. Rows with one shared CDR3 protein collapse into an entry with the most common genes and DNA. Recorded for this sample are 200,000 to 250,000 distinct CDR3 sequences; 20% to 25% of them occurred a single time. The ten biggest clones cover roughly 13% of the sample. The time point label here, explained by the study, means: newly diagnosed GD, antithyroid drugs for less than 3 months. For both TCR sequencing and RNA sequencing, RNA was extracted from PBMCs using TRIzol.

The specimen comprised peripheral blood mononuclear cells (PBMCs), sampled at new diagnosis, from a patient treated with antithyroid drugs. The source is a female donor with Graves disease.

This clonotype was recorded at least ten times. The chain couples TRBV27 to TRBJ1-1; TRBD1 matches 8 bases. This CDR3 comprises 14 residues. V was pared by 4 bases and J by 6 bases, with 7 bases of the junction left unmatched. CDR1 and CDR2 from the germline V gene are MNHEY and SMNVEV (reference sequence). CDR3 sequence (DNA): TGTGCCAGCAGTTGGGGGGCAGGGGGCGCTGAAGCTTTCTTT. Its protein product is CASSWGAGGAEAFF.

This clonotype was recorded many times. This chain connects TRBV18 to TRBJ1-5, with TRBD1 matching 8 bases. V lost 5 bases, J lost 2 bases, and 8 bases stayed unmatched. Germline assignment: CDR1 KGHSH and CDR2 LQKENI. CDR3 length: 16 amino acids. This chain's CDR3 is CASSSTGGGGNQPQHF. CDR3 in DNA: TGTGCCAGCTCATCCACAGGGGGTGGGGGCAATCAGCCCCAGCATTTT.

The chain combines TRBV12-3 or TRBV12-4 with TRBJ2-3, with TRBD2 matching over 11 bases. V trimming: 4 bases; J trimming: 1 base; junction bases outside the gene matches: 4. The CDR3 sequence is 16 residues long. As DNA, the CDR3 is TGTGCCAGCAGTTCCTCGGGACTAGCGGGCACAGATACGCAGTATTTT. It yields the protein CASSSSGLAGTDTQYF.

This clonotype was recorded at least ten times. The rearrangement uses TRBV11-2 and TRBJ2-7; D unresolved. Per germline, CDR1 SGHAT and CDR2 FQNNGV. This CDR3 region has 13 residues. V lost 6 bases, J lost 0 bases, and 9 bases lay in between. The CDR3 DNA sequence: TGTGCCAGCAGTCGTGACCCCTCCTACGAGCAGTACTTC. Translating gives CASSRDPSYEQYF.

A note on this clonotype: One base away lies a much larger clone, so this may be a sequencing read error. The J gene is TRBJ2-7, the V gene TRBV2, with D perhaps given as TRBD1 or TRBD2 (6 bases each). The ends were cut back, 5 bases at V and 6 bases at J, with 17 bases in the middle. The CDR3 has 14 residues. Germline values: CDR1 SNHLY, CDR2 FYNNEI. CDR3 region: CASSYPLRGPEQYF. The DNA of the CDR3 is TGTGCCAGCAGTTACCCGCTTCGGGGGCCCGAGCAGTACTTC.

In nucleotides, the CDR3 is TGTGCCAGCAGCCTGAGGATCACTAGCGGGAGGGCCCCAGATACGCAGTATTTT. It specifies CASSLRITSGRAPDTQYF. This chain joins TRBV5-4 and TRBJ2-3, with 13 bases matching TRBD2. Germline CDR1 is SGHNT and CDR2 is YYREEE (reference sequence). The CDR3 sequence is 18 residues long. V was clipped by 4 bases and J by 4 bases; unmatched bases: 12.